This T cell receptor beta chain is from a study of cytomegalovirus exposure and HLA in healthy donors. Clones were sequenced by immunoSEQ multiplex PCR, and TCRdb holds only the in-frame ones, with some missing. The table lists 100,000 to 150,000 clones, 85% to 90% of them singletons. The CDR3 extends over 14 amino acids. V lost 7 bases and J lost 6; bases outside the gene matches: 10. The germline V gene has CDR1 MDHEN and CDR2 SYDVKM. The chain is built from TRBV28 and TRBJ2-7; TRBD2 agrees at 9 bases. This clonotype was sampled from a man aged 30 to 39 in good health and CMV-seronegative. Sequencing was done on a sample of PBMCs. The CDR3 nucleotides are TGTGCCAGCAACGCCCCGGGACTAGCATCCGAGCAGTACTTC. This translates into CASNAPGLASEQYF.